A selection of T cell receptor beta chains follows, all from one sample in a study of T cell repertoires in cytomegalovirus infection. These receptors lack a known antigen. TCRdb recomputed calls from the reads with MiXCR, one row per CDR3 protein. The data hold approximately 30,000 distinct CDR3 sequences, with about a fifth observed a single time. This sample comprised CD8+ T cells from cultured PBMCs, obtained from culture after CMV antigen stimulation. The receptors come from a human donor in good health (CMV status not recorded). Some clones in this sample may be carry-over from other donors' samples. CDR3s include the opening cysteine and the closing phenylalanine or tryptophan. The order of the fields is J gene, clone size, D gene, V gene, CDR3 protein, CDR3 DNA. The D gene is left open where the match is weak. Size tells how often a clone was seen (once, few, many) or the class of an expanded clone, and some rows leave it out.

J: TRBJ2-1
size: many
D: TRBD2
V: TRBV7-6
CDR3: CASSLGHSGRAWSSYNEQFF
DNA: TGTGCCAGCAGCCTGGGGCATAGCGGGAGGGCCTGGAGCTCCTACAATGAGCAGTTCTTC

J: TRBJ1-6
size: NA
D: TRBD1
V: TRBV5-1
CDR3: CASRLDRGDSPLHF
DNA: TGCGCCAGCAGATTGGACAGGGGGGATTCACCCCTCCACTTT

J: TRBJ2-7
size: few
D: TRBD1
V: TRBV4-1
CDR3: CASSQEQGKGYEQYF
DNA: TGCGCCAGCAGCCAAGAACAGGGGAAGGGCTACGAGCAGTACTTC

J: TRBJ2-1
size: few
D: TRBD2
V: TRBV11-2
CDR3: CASSLYRGDEQFF
DNA: TGTGCCAGCAGCTTATACCGGGGGGATGAGCAGTTCTTC

J: TRBJ2-1
size: few
D: NA
V: TRBV27
CDR3: CASSLFATSGEQFF
DNA: TGTGCCAGCAGTTTATTTGCTACTTCTGGTGAGCAGTTCTTC

J: TRBJ1-1
size: NA
D: NA
V: TRBV7-2
CDR3: CASSSDTFYTEAFF
DNA: TGTGCCAGCAGCTCCGATACCTTCTACACTGAAGCTTTCTTT

J: TRBJ2-5
size: NA
D: NA
V: TRBV6-2/TRBV6-3
CDR3: CASSYSEQETQYF
DNA: TGTGCCAGCAGTTACTCCGAACAAGAGACCCAGTACTTC

J: TRBJ2-7
size: NA
D: TRBD1
V: TRBV7-9
CDR3: CASSLGDRVHEQYF
DNA: TGTGCCAGCAGCTTAGGGGACAGGGTCCACGAGCAGTACTTC

J: TRBJ2-1
size: many
D: NA
V: TRBV5-4
CDR3: CASSKPLEGEQFF
DNA: TGTGCCAGCAGCAAACCTCTAGAGGGTGAGCAGTTCTTC

J: TRBJ2-7
size: few
D: NA
V: TRBV4-1
CDR3: CASSQDLQGAYEQYF
DNA: TGCGCCAGCAGCCAAGATCTACAGGGCGCCTACGAGCAGTACTTC

J: TRBJ2-3
size: NA
D: TRBD2
V: TRBV5-1
CDR3: CASSLVTSGGLWDTQYF
DNA: TGCGCCAGCAGCTTGGTGACTAGCGGGGGCCTTTGGGATACGCAGTATTTT

J: TRBJ2-7
size: NA
D: NA
V: TRBV7-2
CDR3: CASSLILQSRYEQYF
DNA: TGTGCCAGCAGCTTAATCCTACAGAGTCGCTACGAGCAGTACTTC

J: TRBJ2-1
size: NA
D: NA
V: TRBV6-6
CDR3: CASSYNSISGWIF
DNA: TGTGCCAGCAGTTACAATTCCATTTCGGGCTGGATCTTC

J: TRBJ2-1
size: few
D: TRBD2
V: TRBV7-8
CDR3: CASSVRLAGAFDNEQFF
DNA: TGTGCCAGCAGCGTCAGACTAGCGGGAGCCTTCGACAATGAGCAGTTCTTC

J: TRBJ1-4
size: NA
D: NA
V: TRBV7-9
CDR3: CASSLSRGGTEKLFF
DNA: TGTGCCAGCAGCTTAAGTCGGGGAGGAACGGAAAAACTGTTTTTT

J: TRBJ2-2
size: NA
D: TRBD2
V: TRBV7-6
CDR3: CASSFPRGAGELFF
DNA: TGTGCCAGCAGCTTTCCGCGGGGGGCCGGGGAGCTGTTTTTT

J: TRBJ1-2
size: NA
D: TRBD1
V: TRBV15
CDR3: CATSSRDRGYGYTF
DNA: TGTGCCACCAGCTCCCGGGACAGGGGCTATGGCTACACCTTC

J: TRBJ2-1
size: NA
D: TRBD2
V: TRBV6-1
CDR3: CASKEGLAGGLGYLYNEQFF
DNA: TGTGCCAGCAAAGAGGGACTAGCGGGGGGGCTGGGCTACCTTTACAATGAGCAGTTCTTC

J: TRBJ2-1
size: few
D: TRBD2
V: TRBV7-3
CDR3: CASSLTIPSGRGNEQFF
DNA: TGTGCCAGCAGCTTAACGATTCCTAGCGGGAGAGGGAATGAGCAGTTCTTC

J: TRBJ1-1
size: NA
D: NA
V: TRBV7-2
CDR3: CASTSVGGREAFF
DNA: TGTGCCAGCACCTCTGTTGGAGGGCGTGAAGCTTTCTTT